This T cell receptor beta chain was recovered during a study of sequential checkpoint blockade in melanoma. Study as a whole: Both treatment sequences were followed by maintenance nivolumab.

The treatment here: randomized to nivolumab then ipilimumab (arm A) or the reverse (arm B). None of the patients previously received DNA-damaging chemotherapy. Sorted cells were live CD3+CD8+, lacking CD19 and CD56, from PBMCs. CDR1 and CDR2 (germline): MRHNA, SNTAGT. This CDR3 is 13 amino acids long. V was clipped by 6 bases and J by 6 bases, with 14 bases between them. Produced via immunoSEQ multiplex PCR; TCRdb's table is partial and in-frame only. This sample has about 10,000 clones, with around 73% found just once. The sample here was CD8+ T cells sorted from blood (inferred from file names), taken from a patient given nivolumab and ipilimumab in sequence. This chain links TRBV6-4 with TRBJ1-1; a possible D gene is TRBD1 (6 bases). This receptor was obtained from a human donor with melanoma. The CDR3 loop reads CASSLAEGAEAFF. CDR3 nucleotide sequence: TGTGCCAGCAGCCTCGCCGAGGGGGCTGAAGCTTTCTTT.